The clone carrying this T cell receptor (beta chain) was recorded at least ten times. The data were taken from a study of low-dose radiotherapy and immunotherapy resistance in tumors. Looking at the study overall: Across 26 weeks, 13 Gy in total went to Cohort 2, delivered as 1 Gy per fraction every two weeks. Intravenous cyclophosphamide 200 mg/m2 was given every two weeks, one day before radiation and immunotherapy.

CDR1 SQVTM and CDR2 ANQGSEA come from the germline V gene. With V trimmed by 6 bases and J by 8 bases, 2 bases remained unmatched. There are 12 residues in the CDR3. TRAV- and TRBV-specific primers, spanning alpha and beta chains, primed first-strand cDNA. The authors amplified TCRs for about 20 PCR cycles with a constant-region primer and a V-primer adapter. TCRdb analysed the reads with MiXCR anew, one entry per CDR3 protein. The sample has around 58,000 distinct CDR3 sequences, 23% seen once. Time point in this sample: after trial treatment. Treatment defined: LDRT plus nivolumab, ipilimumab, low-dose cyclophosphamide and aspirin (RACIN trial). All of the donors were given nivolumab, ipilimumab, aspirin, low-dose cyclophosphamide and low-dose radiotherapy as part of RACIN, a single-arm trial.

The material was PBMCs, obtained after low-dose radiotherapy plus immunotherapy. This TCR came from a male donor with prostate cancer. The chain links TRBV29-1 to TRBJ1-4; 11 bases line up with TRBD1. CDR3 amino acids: CSVRTGGEKLFF. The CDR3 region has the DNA TGCAGCGTACGGACAGGGGGCGAAAAACTGTTTTTT.